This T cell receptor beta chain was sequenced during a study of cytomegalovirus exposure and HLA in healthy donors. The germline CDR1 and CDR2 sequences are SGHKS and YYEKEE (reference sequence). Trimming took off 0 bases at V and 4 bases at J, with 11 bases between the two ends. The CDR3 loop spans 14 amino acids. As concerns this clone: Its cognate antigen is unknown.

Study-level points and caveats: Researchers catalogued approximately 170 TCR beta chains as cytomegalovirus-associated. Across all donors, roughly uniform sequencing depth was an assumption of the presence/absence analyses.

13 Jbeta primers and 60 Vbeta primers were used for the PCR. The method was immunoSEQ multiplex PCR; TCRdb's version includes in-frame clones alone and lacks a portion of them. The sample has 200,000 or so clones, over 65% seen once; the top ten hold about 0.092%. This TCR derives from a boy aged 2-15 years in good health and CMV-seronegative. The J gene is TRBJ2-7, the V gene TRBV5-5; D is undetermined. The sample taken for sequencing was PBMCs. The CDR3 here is CASSLDSLVYEQYF. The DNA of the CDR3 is TGTGCCAGCAGCTTGGACAGCCTTGTATACGAGCAGTACTTC.